The 25 T cell receptor beta chains below all came from one sample that was sequenced in a study of blood T cell repertoires in COVID-19 (dated by TCRdb to about 2020). Library creation used the immunoSEQ multiplex PCR assay. TCRdb's version of the immuneACCESS table is confined to in-frame rearrangements and falls short of the full clone set. An unresolved V gene accounts for under half of the shortfall where checked; the remainder is of unknown origin. The sample has some 66,000 clones on record, around 82% of them singletons. 6.6% of the sample is in the top ten clones. Sequences were obtained from peripheral blood. These receptors were taken from a man in his sixties with acute or convalescent COVID-19.

This sequence joins TRBV6-5 and TRBJ1-5; TRBD1 is a possible D gene (5 bases). Germline V lookup: CDR1 MNHEY, CDR2 SVGAGI. This CDR3 is 14 amino acids long. Trimming stripped 11 bases from V and 1 base from J, with 15 bases between. CDR3 bases: TGTGCCTCTCAGATGGGGGGGAGCAATCAGCCCCAGCATTTT. It codes for CASQMGGSNQPQHF.

This chain uses TRBV2 with TRBJ2-3, with TRBD2 as a possible D gene (5 bases). The ends were cut back, 4 bases at V and 5 bases at J, with 10 bases in the middle. Germline CDR1 is SNHLY and CDR2 is FYNNEI. The CDR3 covers 13 residues. CDR3 protein: CASSGLAGDTQYF. CDR3 nucleotides: TGTGCCAGCAGTGGCCTAGCAGGAGATACGCAGTATTTT.

The genes are TRBV2 and TRBJ1-1; 9 bases agree with TRBD1. With 6 bases clipped from V and 11 bases from J, the junction kept 10 bases outside the gene matches. Germline V gene lookup returns CDR1 SNHLY and CDR2 FYNNEI. The CDR3 loop spans 13 amino acids. This CDR3 reads CASSPDGTGIAFF. The CDR3 nucleotides read TGTGCCAGCAGCCCCGATGGGACAGGGATCGCTTTCTTT.

V gene TRBV6-2 or TRBV6-3 combines with J gene TRBJ2-3, with TRBD2 matching 9 bases. CDR3 length equals 14 residues. Germline V gene sequence: CDR1 MNHEY, CDR2 SVGEGT. After removal of 5 bases from V and 9 bases from J, the junction contained 9 bases not matched to a gene. CDR3 protein: CASSAPGLARTQYF. CDR3 bases: TGTGCCAGCAGTGCCCCCGGACTAGCGAGAACGCAGTATTTT.

This rearrangement joins TRBV11-3 to TRBJ1-2; D gene uncertain. The CDR3 loop spans 15 amino acids. Germline V gene data show CDR1 as SGHNT and CDR2 as YENEEA. V lost 0 bases and J 3 bases, leaving 11 bases between the germline ends. CDR3 sequence reads: CASSLDSREYYGYTF. CDR3 bases: TGTGCCAGCAGCTTAGATAGTAGGGAGTACTATGGCTACACCTTC.

The chain employs TRBV19 and TRBJ1-3; 11 bases fit TRBD1. V was clipped by 7 bases and J by 2 bases; unmatched bases: 4. The CDR3 runs 15 residues. The germline CDR1 and CDR2 sequences are LNHDA and SQIVND (reference sequence). The CDR3 loop reads CASTSDRGPGNTIYF. For the CDR3, the DNA is TGTGCCAGTACCTCGGACAGGGGGCCTGGAAACACCATATATTTT.

This clone was found once. V is TRBV2 and J is TRBJ1-2; perhaps TRBD1 as D (6 bases). The germline V and J ends were trimmed by 9 bases and 6 bases, with 8 bases remaining between them. This CDR3 contains 10 residues. Germline-derived CDR1 and CDR2 are SNHLY and FYNNEI. The DNA for the CDR3 is TGTGCCAGAAGGACAGATGGCTACACCTTC. Translated: CARRTDGYTF.

The count of this clone is one. The V call is TRBV11-3, the J call TRBJ1-2; unclear D gene. Germline assignment: CDR1 SGHNT and CDR2 YENEEA. This CDR3 comprises 13 residues. V lost 0 bases to trimming and J lost 4 bases, with 6 bases between them. CDR3 sequence reads: CASSLEQLYGYTF. The CDR3 nucleotides read TGTGCCAGCAGCTTAGAACAGCTCTATGGCTACACCTTC.

By its share, this clone is medium-sized (0.01 to 0.1%). J is TRBJ2-7 and V is TRBV27, with 7 bases lining up with TRBD1. This CDR3 is built from 14 residues. Germline V gene sequence: CDR1 MNHEY, CDR2 SMNVEV (reference sequence). V dropped 4 bases and J dropped 6; count of bases not matched to a gene: 9. CDR3 loop: CASSSGTARLEQYF. For the CDR3, the DNA is TGTGCCAGCAGTTCCGGGACAGCCCGTCTCGAGCAGTACTTC.

V gene TRBV5-6 combines with J gene TRBJ1-2; TRBD1 agrees at 7 bases. The V and J ends lost 4 bases and 8 bases, in that order; junction bases with no gene match: 11. In germline, CDR1 is SGHDT, CDR2 YYEEEE. The CDR3 sequence is 14 residues long. CDR3 nucleotides: TGTGCCAGCAGCAGGGGACAGTTCTCTCGGGGCTACACCTTC. It specifies CASSRGQFSRGYTF.

The chain joins TRBV21-1 to TRBJ1-5; the D call of TRBD1 is as the table states it, not checked on the DNA. TRBV21-1 is a recognized pseudogene. The CDR3 is made up of 16 amino acids. The CDR3 DNA reads as TGTGCCAGCAGCGAGATCAGACAGGGTGGGATTCAGCCCCAGCATTTT. Protein sequence: CASSEIRQGGIQPQHF.

The CDR3 nucleotides are TGTGCCAGCAGTTACTCCAGCTACGAGCAGTACTTC. This gives the protein CASSYSSYEQYF. The chain carries TRBV6-5 and TRBJ2-7; no clear D gene. The length of the CDR3 is 12 residues. Trimming shortened V by 0 bases and J by 3 bases, and 3 bases separated the two germline ends. Germline V gene sequence: CDR1 MNHEY, CDR2 SVGAGI.

The chain employs TRBV6-5 and TRBJ1-1; TRBD1 matches 8 bases. From germline, CDR1 is MNHEY and CDR2 SVGAGI. The CDR3 runs to 14 residues. V shed 6 bases, J shed 2 bases, and the junction held 5 bases outside the gene matches. The CDR3 DNA follows: TGTGCCAGCAGCAAGGACAGGGTCAACACTGAAGCTTTCTTT. Protein: CASSKDRVNTEAFF.

This chain joins TRBV5-1 and TRBJ1-2; 7 bases are shared with TRBD1. The CDR3 loop spans 14 amino acids. CDR1 is SGHRS, CDR2 YFSETQ, per germline. Unmatched junction bases numbered 6, after V lost 3 bases and J lost 4 bases. CDR3 DNA: TGCGCCAGCAGCTCTAACACAGGGGCCTATGGCTACACCTTC. Translated: CASSSNTGAYGYTF.

This clone came up a few times. This sequence joins TRBV14 and TRBJ2-7, with D perhaps matching TRBD2 (6 bases). Trimming removed 1 base at V and 3 bases at J, with 13 bases between. The CDR3 loop spans 15 amino acids. The germline gives CDR1 SGHDN, CDR2 FVKESK. The CDR3 protein is CASSQVLAKFYEQYF. The CDR3 bases are TGTGCCAGCAGCCAAGTTCTAGCGAAATTCTACGAGCAGTACTTC. Looking up the rest from reference TRBV14 and TRBJ2-7 gives the full variable domain: EAGVTQFPSHSVIEKGQTVTLRCDPISGHDNLYWYRRVMGKEIKFLLHFVKESKQDESGMPNNRFLAERTGGTYSTLKVQPAELEDSGVYFCASSQVLAKFYEQYFGPGTRLTVT.

This chain's CDR3 is CASSRSGGEAGYTF. CDR3 bases: TGTGCCAGCAGCAGAAGTGGGGGGGAGGCTGGCTACACCTTC. The chain employs TRBV11-2 and TRBJ1-2; tentatively, D is TRBD1 (5 bases). Germline V lookup: CDR1 SGHAT, CDR2 FQNNGV. The CDR3 is 14 residues long. Trimming cost V 5 bases and J 7 bases, with 17 bases left between them.

This chain uses TRBV5-5 with TRBJ2-3; 7 bases fit TRBD2. V shed 4 bases and J 6 bases; nucleotides not matched to a gene: 8. The CDR3 runs to 14 residues. Germline V CDR1 and CDR2: SGHKS, YYEKEE (reference sequence). Here the CDR3 reads CASSPNGGIDTQYF. The DNA of the CDR3 is TGTGCCAGCAGCCCCAACGGGGGGATCGATACGCAGTATTTT.

The CDR3 coding sequence is TGTGCCAGCCGCCGTGGACACCTTGGGCAGTACTTC. Encoded protein: CASRRGHLGQYF. The V call is TRBV12-3 or TRBV12-4, the J call TRBJ2-7; weak D call: TRBD1 (5 bases). The ends were cut back, 8 bases at V and 9 bases at J, with 17 bases in the middle. The CDR3 contains 12 residues.

The chain combines TRBV6-5 with TRBJ1-1; weak D call: TRBD1 (6 bases). Germline V gives CDR1 MNHEY, CDR2 SVGAGI. The CDR3 loop spans 15 amino acids. V gave up 6 bases and J gave up 0 bases, with 14 bases separating them. CDR3 residues: CASRARDIMNTEAFF. The CDR3 DNA reads as TGTGCCAGCAGGGCCCGGGACATTATGAACACTGAAGCTTTCTTT.

The chain links TRBV4-3 to TRBJ1-6; 11 bases agree with TRBD1. The CDR3 runs 16 residues. Germline V gene sequence: CDR1 LGHNA, CDR2 YSLEER. J gave up 4 bases and V 3 bases, and 2 bases lay outside the gene matches. CDR3: CASSHGTGGYNSPLHF. The CDR3 DNA reads as TGCGCCAGCAGCCACGGGACAGGGGGATATAATTCACCCCTCCACTTT.

V is TRBV21-1 and J is TRBJ1-1. TRBV21-1 is noted as a pseudogene. The CDR3 contains 13 residues. The CDR3 loop reads CASSPRWNTEAFF. CDR3 DNA: TGTGCCAGCAGCCCTCGGTGGAACACTGAAGCTTTCTTT.

V is TRBV3-1 (or the pseudogene TRBV3-2) and J is TRBJ2-4; TRBD1 agrees at 7 bases. The junction had 3 bases not matched to a gene; V was cut back by 4 bases and J by 0 bases. Germline CDR1 and CDR2: LGHDT and YNNKEL (reference sequence). The CDR3 spans 15 residues. CDR3 DNA: TGTGCCAGCAGCCCCCGGGACAGAGCCAAAAACATTCAGTACTTC. Translated: CASSPRDRAKNIQYF.

This chain connects TRBV4-3 to TRBJ1-6; D not resolved. This CDR3 has 15 amino acids. V gave up 1 base and J gave up 8 bases, with 12 bases separating them. Germline CDR1 and CDR2: LGHNA and YSLEER. CDR3 protein: CASSQAGLQDSPLHF. The CDR3 DNA is TGCGCCAGCAGCCAAGCAGGACTCCAAGATTCACCCCTCCACTTT.

This clone has only one observation. The V gene is TRBV7-9, the J gene TRBJ1-4; D uncertain. This CDR3 is 15 amino acids long. The germline gives CDR1 SEHNR, CDR2 FQNEAQ (reference sequence). Trimming removed 0 bases from V and 3 bases from J, with 8 bases in between. The CDR3 DNA follows: TGTGCCAGCAGCTTAGCGTCCGTAGCTAATGAAAAACTGTTTTTT. Its translation: CASSLASVANEKLFF.

The chain recombines TRBV6-5 with TRBJ1-2; maybe TRBD1 (6 bases). CDR3 length: 15 residues. CDR1 and CDR2 from the germline V gene are MNHEY and SVGAGI. Trimming shortened V by 6 bases and J by 3 bases, and 17 bases separated the two germline ends. The CDR3 coding sequence is TGTGCCAGCAGCCTGGGGGCAGGGGATGACTATGGCTACACCTTC. It codes for CASSLGAGDDYGYTF.